The rows below give T cell receptor beta chains drawn from one sample of a study of blood T cell repertoires in COVID-19. The method was immunoSEQ multiplex PCR; TCRdb's version includes in-frame clones alone and lacks a portion of them. The sample consists of approximately 170,000 clones, less than 85% of them appearing once. Sequenced sample: PBMCs or T cells enriched from blood (not recorded which). These receptors all come from a woman in her forties or fifties who had recovered from COVID-19. Each CDR3 is given with its conserved first and last residue. Each record gives: CDR3 length, clone size, V gene, J gene, D gene, CDR3 DNA, CDR3 protein. D genes are given only for firm matches. Only part of the rows carry a size: once, few, many, or a class if the clone is expanded.

>16|.|TRBV3-1/TRBV3-2|TRBJ2-2|.
TGTGCCAGCAGCCCCTCGAGGCCGCCGGGGGCCGGGGAGCTGTTTTTT
CASSPSRPPGAGELFF
>14|few|TRBV7-9|TRBJ1-2|.
TGTGCCAGCAGCCCCTCGGGGGGCGGTAAAGGCTACACCTTC
CASSPSGGGKGYTF
>11|.|TRBV6-1|TRBJ1-2|TRBD1
TGTGCCAGCAGTGAAATTCCAGGGGGATCCTTC
CASSEIPGGSF
>12|.|TRBV11-3|TRBJ1-1|TRBD1
TGTGCCAGCAGCGTCCGCAGGGGGGAAGCTTTCTTT
CASSVRRGEAFF
>15|.|TRBV28|TRBJ1-3|TRBD1
TGTGCCAGCAGTTCCGGACAGGGCCCTGGAAACACCATATATTTT
CASSSGQGPGNTIYF
>16|once|TRBV19|TRBJ2-1|TRBD2
TGTGCCAGTACCATTACGGGACTAGCGGGAGGTCAGGAGCAGTTCTTC
CASTITGLAGGQEQFF
>15|.|TRBV2|TRBJ1-5|.
TGTGCCAGCAGTGATGCGGGTTATAGCAATCAGCCCCAGCATTTT
CASSDAGYSNQPQHF
>17|once|TRBV23-1|TRBJ1-2|.
TGCGCCAGCAGTCAAAATAACGAACAGGGTGTTAACTATGGCTACACCTTC
CASSQNNEQGVNYGYTF
>16|.|TRBV7-9|TRBJ2-3|TRBD2
TGTGCCAGCAGCCCGGCGGGGGGCCGAGTCACAGATACGCAGTATTTT
CASSPAGGRVTDTQYF
>16|.|TRBV5-5|TRBJ2-1|TRBD1
TGTGCCAGCAGCTTGGCCGCACAGGGGGCGCGTAGTGAGCAGTTCTTC
CASSLAAQGARSEQFF
>11|.|TRBV30|TRBJ1-5|.
TGTGCCTGGAGTGTGTCGGGGCCCCAGCATTTT
CAWSVSGPQHF
>15|.|TRBV5-4|TRBJ1-2|.
TGTGCCAGCAGCTTCCCCGGTGAGGGGAGGGGGGGCTACACCTTC
CASSFPGEGRGGYTF
>13|.|TRBV28|TRBJ1-5|.
TGTGCCAGCAGACAGGGAATCGGCCAGCCCCAGCATTTT
CASRQGIGQPQHF
>14|.|TRBV3-1/TRBV3-2|TRBJ1-2|TRBD1
TGTGCCAGCAGCCAATCCGACAGGGGGTATGGCTACACCTTC
CASSQSDRGYGYTF
>16|.|TRBV27|TRBJ1-6|TRBD1
TGTGCCAGCAGTTTCGAGTTCACAGGGGGCATTTCACCCCTCCACTTT
CASSFEFTGGISPLHF
>14|.|TRBV7-2|TRBJ2-2|.
TGTGCCAGCAGCTTAGGCCGGAGGGTCGGGGAGCTGTTTTTT
CASSLGRRVGELFF
>13|.|TRBV6-1|TRBJ1-2|.
TGTGCCAGCAGTGAAATACAGACCTATGGCTACACCTTC
CASSEIQTYGYTF
>15|.|TRBV7-3|TRBJ2-6|.
TGTGCCAGCAGCTTAAGCGGGTCTGGGGCCAACGTCCTGACTTTC
CASSLSGSGANVLTF
>15|once|TRBV15|TRBJ1-4|.
TGTGCCACCAGCAGAGTAGACCGAGGGCGAGAAAAACTGTTTTTT
CATSRVDRGREKLFF
>13|once|TRBV29-1|TRBJ2-3|TRBD2
TGCAGCGTTAGCGGGGGGCCCACAGATACGCAGTATTTT
CSVSGGPTDTQYF
>14|.|TRBV15|TRBJ1-5|.
TGTGCCACCAGCAGGGGGGCACGAAATCAGCCCCAGCATTTT
CATSRGARNQPQHF
>16|.|TRBV6-4|TRBJ2-2|TRBD2
TGTGCCAGCAGTGCCGAAGAGGGACTAGTGGCCGGGGAGCTGTTTTTT
CASSAEEGLVAGELFF
>15|once|TRBV18|TRBJ2-1|TRBD2
TGTGCCAGCTCACCAGCCGGACTAGCGCTAAATGAGCAGTTCTTC
CASSPAGLALNEQFF
>15|.|TRBV11-2|TRBJ2-1|.
TGTGCCAGCAGCCCTTACACCCTCGGGAGCAATGAGCAGTTCTTC
CASSPYTLGSNEQFF
>19|once|TRBV5-6|TRBJ2-3|.
TGTGCCAGCAGCCGCACGACAGGAACGGAATACCTCTCCACAGATACGCAGTATTTT
CASSRTTGTEYLSTDTQYF
>16|few|TRBV28|TRBJ1-1|TRBD1
TGTGCCAGCAGTCCCCTACAGGGGGGCATGAACACTGAAGCTTTCTTT
CASSPLQGGMNTEAFF
>18|.|TRBV7-9|TRBJ2-1|TRBD2
TGTGCCAGCAGCTCCCCCCATTCCAGCGGGGACCCCTACAATGAGCAGTTCTTC
CASSSPHSSGDPYNEQFF
>14|.|TRBV27|TRBJ1-1|.
TGTGCCAGCAGTTTCGACAGGTTGAACACTGAAGCTTTCTTT
CASSFDRLNTEAFF
>15|.|TRBV7-3|TRBJ1-2|.
TGTGCCAGCAGCCCAAGCGGGGGTGGGGACTATGGCTACACCTTC
CASSPSGGGDYGYTF
>11|.|TRBV2|TRBJ1-1|.
TGTGCTGGGGGGAGGGACACTGAAGCTTTCTTT
CAGGRDTEAFF
>13|few|TRBV19|TRBJ1-5|.
TGTGCCAGTAGTATAGAATCGGGACAGCCCCAGCATTTT
CASSIESGQPQHF
>13|.|TRBV7-3|TRBJ2-5|.
TGTGCCAGCAGCTCAGTTCCGGGAGAGACCCAGTACTTC
CASSSVPGETQYF
>17|.|TRBV5-5|TRBJ2-1|.
TGTGCCAGCAGCGAAAATCTACTGTCGGGACTCCACAATGAGCAGTTCTTC
CASSENLLSGLHNEQFF
>15|once|TRBV18|TRBJ1-5|.
TGTGCCAGCTCAGAACTCCCGGGAGCAAATCAGCCCCAGCATTTT
CASSELPGANQPQHF